The following is a TCR beta chain sequence with its context. PCR primers comprised 60 Vbeta and 13 Jbeta primers. Clones were read by immunoSEQ multiplex PCR, and TCRdb kept only the in-frame ones, dropping some. The profile shows 130,000 to 150,000 clones, 80% to 85% of them singletons. The length of the CDR3 is 15 residues. Deletions cut 2 bases from V and 4 bases from J, with 12 bases between. The germline V gene encodes CDR1 SNHLY and CDR2 FYNNEI. These data come from a study of cytomegalovirus exposure and HLA in healthy donors. Material: PBMCs. The rearrangement joins TRBV2 to TRBJ1-5; D ambiguous. The source is a woman aged 25 to 39 in good health and CMV-seronegative. Written as DNA, the CDR3 is TGTGCCAGCAGTGAAACAGCCCCGGGAAATCAGCCCCAGCATTTT. Amino acid sequence: CASSETAPGNQPQHF.